This T cell receptor (beta chain) was sequenced for a study of patients and donors after allogeneic stem cell transplantation. This clonotype was picked up many times. Trimming removed 7 bases from V and 6 bases from J; junction bases left unmatched: 11. The germline CDR1 and CDR2 sequences are SGHRS and YFSETQ. This CDR3 comprises 15 residues. Using its own MiXCR run on the RT-PCR reads, TCRdb lists one record per CDR3 protein. There are hundreds of thousands of distinct CDR3 sequences in the sample; 11% to 15% occur only once, and roughly 11% lies in the top ten. The sequencing input was blood, either unsorted or a sorted T cell fraction (not recorded which). The chain uses TRBV5-1 and TRBJ2-3; 10 nucleotides align to TRBD1. The sequence was obtained from a human donor who was either an allogeneic HSCT recipient or a stem cell or donor lymphocyte infusion donor (not recorded which). It is not recorded whose cells these are; they may come from a transplant donor. This CDR3 reads CASLAGTGDRDTQYF. CDR3 bases: TGCGCCAGCCTCGCTGGGACAGGGGATCGGGATACGCAGTATTTT.